Reported below is one T cell receptor (beta chain). Clones were sequenced by immunoSEQ multiplex PCR, and TCRdb holds only the in-frame ones, with some missing. The data contain about 270,000 clones, more than 75% of them singletons. The data stem from a study of blood T cell repertoires in COVID-19. The CDR3 extends over 18 amino acids. Germline CDR1 MGHRA, CDR2 YSYEKL. The trim removed 2 bases at V and 4 bases at J, leaving 10 bases unmatched. The TCR comes from a woman in her sixties in a cohort exposed to, infected with or recovered from COVID-19 (not recorded which). The chain combines TRBV4-1 with TRBJ1-3; 11 bases line up with TRBD1. What was sequenced was PBMCs or T cells enriched from blood (not recorded which). In nucleotides, the CDR3 is TGCGCCAGCAGCCAACGGGGGCTGGGACAGGGGGAAGGAAACACCATATATTTT. This encodes CASSQRGLGQGEGNTIYF.